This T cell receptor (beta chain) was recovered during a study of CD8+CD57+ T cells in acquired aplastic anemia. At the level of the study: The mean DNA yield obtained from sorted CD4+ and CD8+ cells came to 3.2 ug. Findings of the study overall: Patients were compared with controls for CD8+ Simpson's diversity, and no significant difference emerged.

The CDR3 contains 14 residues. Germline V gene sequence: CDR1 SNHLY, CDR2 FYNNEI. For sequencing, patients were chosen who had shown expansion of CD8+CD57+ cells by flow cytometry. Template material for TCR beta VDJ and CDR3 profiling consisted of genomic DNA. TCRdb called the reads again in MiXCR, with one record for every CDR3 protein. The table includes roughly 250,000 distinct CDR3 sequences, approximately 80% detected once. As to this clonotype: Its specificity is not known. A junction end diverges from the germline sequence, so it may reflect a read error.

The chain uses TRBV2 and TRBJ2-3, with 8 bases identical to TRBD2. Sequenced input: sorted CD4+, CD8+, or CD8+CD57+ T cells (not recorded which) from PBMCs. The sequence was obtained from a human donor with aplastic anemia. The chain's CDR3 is CASGVAGSHAPYSF. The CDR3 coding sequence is TGTGCCAGCGGCGTAGCGGGAAGTCATGCTCCGTATTCTTTT. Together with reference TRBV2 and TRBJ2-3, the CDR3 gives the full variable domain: EPEVTQTPSHQVTQMGQEVILRCVPISNHLYFYWYRQILGQKVEFLVSFYNNEISEKSEIFDDQFSVERPDGSNFTLKIRSTKLEDSAMYFCASGVAGSHAPYSFGPGTRLTVL.